These 28 T cell receptor beta chains were all obtained from the same sample, sequenced in a study of CD8 T cells in ankylosing spondylitis. TCRdb independently ran MiXCR on the 5' RACE reads; one entry per CDR3 protein. The sample lists about 350,000 distinct CDR3 sequences, 20% occurring once. Source material: blood, either unsorted or a sorted T cell fraction (not recorded which). The receptors were sampled from a male donor with ankylosing spondylitis or in good health (not recorded which).

In its sample, this clonotype was seen a few times. This chain uses TRBV7-9 with TRBJ2-7; D might be TRBD2 (6 bases). Trimming cost V 5 bases and J 7 bases, with 12 bases left between them. Germline V gene lookup returns CDR1 SEHNR and CDR2 FQNEAQ (reference sequence). This CDR3 is 12 amino acids long. CDR3 coding DNA: TGTGCCAGCAGCAGGGACGCGGGAGAGCAGTACTTC. As protein: CASSRDAGEQYF.

This clonotype was picked up a small number of times. The V call is TRBV29-1, the J call TRBJ1-1, with D possibly being TRBD1 (6 bases). Between the trimmed V and J ends, which lost 6 bases and 4 bases, there was a span of 21 bases. Germline V CDR1 and CDR2: SQVTM, ANQGSEA. CDR3 length: 15 amino acids. The CDR3 reads CSVLQAGGKGTEAFF. As DNA, the CDR3 is TGCAGCGTACTCCAAGCGGGGGGCAAGGGCACTGAAGCTTTCTTT.

This chain uses TRBV4-1 with TRBJ1-2; 7 bases are a match to TRBD1. Germline V lookup: CDR1 MGHRA, CDR2 YSYEKL. The CDR3 sequence is 11 residues long. With 5 bases clipped from V and 7 bases from J, the junction kept 1 base outside the gene matches. CDR3 amino acids: CASSGQAGYTF. The DNA of the CDR3 is TGCGCCAGCAGCGGACAGGCTGGCTACACCTTC.

This clonotype has only a few counts. The chain recombines TRBV7-9 with TRBJ2-1; 7 bases fit TRBD1. Per germline, CDR1 SEHNR and CDR2 FQNEAQ (reference sequence). The V gene end was trimmed by 4 bases and the J gene end by 10 bases; junction bases not matched to a gene: 4. The CDR3 length is 12 residues. The CDR3 protein is CASSSGQAEQFF. The DNA for the CDR3 is TGTGCCAGCAGCTCCGGACAGGCCGAGCAGTTCTTC.

This clonotype occurred a few times. The chain joins TRBV12-3 or TRBV12-4 to TRBJ2-5; 8 bases are a match to TRBD2. CDR3 length equals 14 residues. With V trimmed by 3 bases and J by 5 bases, 5 bases remained unmatched. The CDR3 protein is CASSFLPGGETQYF. The CDR3 region has the DNA TGTGCCAGCAGTTTTCTTCCGGGGGGGGAGACCCAGTACTTC.

The rearrangement joins TRBV6-1 to TRBJ1-5; 7 nucleotides agree with TRBD1. The germline V gene encodes CDR1 MNHNS and CDR2 SASEGT. The CDR3 extends over 14 amino acids. Germline trimming cut 6 bases from V and 1 base from J; bases unmatched to any gene: 3. For the CDR3, the DNA is TGTGCCAGCAGCGCGACAGGGAGCAATCAGCCCCAGCATTTT. Translated: CASSATGSNQPQHF.

In this sample, this clonotype turned up many times. V usage is TRBV5-1 and J usage is TRBJ2-7; D is unclear. The V end was cut by 3 bases, the J end by 3 bases, with 10 bases between. The germline V gene has CDR1 SGHRS and CDR2 YFSETQ. This CDR3 comprises 13 residues. For the CDR3, the DNA is TGCGCCAGCAGCTCTGGACGGAGCTACGAGCAGTACTTC. This codes for CASSSGRSYEQYF. Combining the CDR3 with reference TRBV5-1 and TRBJ2-7 gives the whole variable domain KAGVTQTPRYLIKTRGQQVTLSCSPISGHRSVSWYQQTPGQGLQFLFEYFSETQRNKGNFPGRFSGRQFSNSRSEMNVSTLELGDSALYLCASSSGRSYEQYFGPGTRLTVT.

This clonotype was picked up a small number of times. This rearrangement joins TRBV6-2 or TRBV6-3 to TRBJ2-4; 9 bases are a match to TRBD1. The CDR3 has 17 amino acids. Germline loops: CDR1 MNHEY, CDR2 SVGEGT. The trim removed 8 bases at V and 8 bases at J, leaving 19 bases unmatched. CDR3 nucleotide sequence: TGTGCCAGCGGGTGGGGGGCGGACAGGGGACGAAAGGACATTCAGTACTTC. As protein: CASGWGADRGRKDIQYF.

The chain carries TRBV20-1 and TRBJ1-2; D call uncertain. The CDR3 runs 12 residues. Germline values: CDR1 DFQATT, CDR2 SNEGSKA (reference sequence). The V and J ends lost 5 bases and 1 base respectively, with 8 bases between them. The CDR3 loop reads CSAPDLNYGYTF. In nucleotides, the CDR3 is TGCAGTGCTCCCGACCTTAACTATGGCTACACCTTC.

The V call is TRBV13, the J call TRBJ2-3; D tentatively reads TRBD1 or TRBD2 (6 bases each). V dropped 5 bases and J dropped 1 base, with 13 bases sitting between them. This CDR3 spans 15 amino acids. Germline V gene lookup returns CDR1 PRHDT and CDR2 FYEKMQ (reference sequence). The CDR3: CASSIQEGGTDTQYF. CDR3 bases: TGTGCCAGCAGCATCCAGGAGGGGGGCACAGATACGCAGTATTTT.

This clonotype was counted between two and nine times. This chain links TRBV6-2 or TRBV6-3 with TRBJ2-2, with 8 positions matching TRBD1. Looked up from germline, CDR1 is MNHEY and CDR2 is SVGEGT. V was clipped by 2 bases and J by 0 bases; unmatched bases: 20. The CDR3 runs 22 residues. Here the CDR3 reads CASSYTYEPGQELTANTGELFF. The CDR3 region has the DNA TGTGCCAGCAGTTACACTTACGAACCGGGACAGGAACTTACCGCGAACACCGGGGAGCTGTTTTTT.

This chain joins TRBV12-3 or TRBV12-4 and TRBJ2-5; TRBD1 or TRBD2 may be the D gene (6 bases each). The ends were cut back, 5 bases at V and 7 bases at J, with 17 bases in the middle. CDR3 size: 14 residues. The CDR3 here is CASSPARGLWTQYF. The CDR3 DNA is TGTGCCAGCAGTCCCGCCCGGGGGCTATGGACCCAGTACTTC.

CDR3 region: CASSQGAFQGRGETQYF. CDR3 DNA sequence: TGCGCCAGCAGCCAAGGCGCGTTTCAGGGGAGGGGTGAGACCCAGTACTTC. This chain uses TRBV4-1 with TRBJ2-5; possible D gene TRBD2, 7 bases. V was clipped by 1 base and J by 5 bases, with 20 bases between them. Germline V gene data show CDR1 as MGHRA and CDR2 as YSYEKL. This CDR3 comprises 17 residues.

This clonotype appeared a few times. This chain joins TRBV3-1 and TRBJ1-2; D remains unclear. The ends were cut back, 0 bases at V and 4 bases at J, with 9 bases in the middle. The germline CDR1 and CDR2 sequences are LGHDT and YNNKEL (reference sequence). The CDR3 length is 14 residues. Here the CDR3 reads CASSQDESPYGYTF. CDR3 DNA sequence: TGTGCCAGCAGCCAAGATGAGAGTCCCTATGGCTACACCTTC.

The V and J genes are TRBV3-1 and TRBJ2-5, with no clear D. V lost 1 base, J lost 2 bases, and 11 bases lay in between. Germline loops: CDR1 LGHDT, CDR2 YNNKEL (reference sequence). The CDR3 is 15 amino acids. DNA of the CDR3: TGTGCCAGCAGCCAAGTACCAGGAAGGCAAGAGACCCAGTACTTC. It translates to CASSQVPGRQETQYF.

The J gene is TRBJ2-1, the V gene TRBV12-3 or TRBV12-4, with D perhaps matching TRBD1 (5 bases). CDR3 length: 13 amino acids. Trimming took off 7 bases at V and 0 bases at J, with 7 bases between the two ends. The CDR3 spells CASNQGSYNEQFF. The CDR3 DNA follows: TGTGCCAGCAACCAGGGCTCCTACAATGAGCAGTTCTTC.

This clonotype was seen a handful of times. V usage is TRBV9 and J usage is TRBJ2-3; 9 positions match TRBD1. Germline CDR1 is SGDLS and CDR2 is YYNGEE. Unmatched junction bases numbered 7, after V lost 3 bases and J lost 5 bases. The CDR3 runs 15 residues. The CDR3 nucleotides are TGTGCCAGCAGCGATCGGGACAGGGCAGGAGATACGCAGTATTTT. Its translation: CASSDRDRAGDTQYF. Based on the CDR3 plus reference TRBV9 and TRBJ2-3, the full variable domain is DSGVTQTPKHLITATGQRVTLRCSPRSGDLSVYWYQQSLDQGLQFLIQYYNGEERAKGNILERFSAQQFPDLHSELNLSSLELGDSALYFCASSDRDRAGDTQYFGPGTRLTVL.

In its sample, this clonotype was seen a few times. CDR3 nucleotides: TGTGCCAGTTCGTCCAGGGAGGGCAGCGGGGAGCTGTTTTTT. Amino acid sequence: CASSSREGSGELFF. V gene TRBV7-9 combines with J gene TRBJ2-2; the match to TRBD2 covers 7 bases. The length of the CDR3 is 14 residues. Germline trimming cut 9 bases from V and 7 bases from J; bases unmatched to any gene: 11. In germline, CDR1 is SEHNR, CDR2 FQNEAQ (reference sequence).

This rearrangement joins TRBV27 to TRBJ2-7, with a tentative D call TRBD1 (6 bases). The V end lost 9 bases, the J end lost 3 bases, and 18 bases lay between the germline ends. CDR3 length equals 14 residues. Germline values: CDR1 MNHEY, CDR2 SMNVEV (reference sequence). The CDR3 DNA reads TGTGCCAGATTTCACAGGGAAGTGGACTACGAGCAGTACTTC. Residues: CARFHREVDYEQYF.

This clonotype was recorded many times. The V gene is TRBV12-3 or TRBV12-4, the J gene TRBJ2-1; either TRBD1 or TRBD2 may fit D (7 bases each). This CDR3 region has 16 residues. Trimming took 4 bases from V and 4 from J, leaving 17 bases between them. The CDR3 loop reads CASSSGQGGVYNEQFF. As DNA, the CDR3 is TGTGCCAGCAGTTCGGGTCAGGGGGGGGTGTACAATGAGCAGTTCTTC.

Only a few counts were recorded for this clonotype. CDR3 sequence reads: CASRLYTSGGIVNEQFF. The CDR3 DNA reads as TGTGCCAGCAGGTTATACACTAGCGGGGGAATAGTCAATGAGCAGTTCTTC. J is TRBJ2-1 and V is TRBV7-2, with 11 bases that match TRBD2. V shed 6 bases and J 6 bases; nucleotides not matched to a gene: 13. CDR1 SGHTA and CDR2 FQGNSA come from the germline V gene. The CDR3 runs to 17 residues.

The V gene is TRBV27, the J gene TRBJ1-1; tentative D call: TRBD1 (5 bases). Germline loops: CDR1 MNHEY, CDR2 SMNVEV (reference sequence). V lost 6 bases to trimming and J lost 3 bases, with 17 bases between them. The CDR3 loop spans 15 amino acids. The CDR3 here is CASSRGGMVYTEAFF. In DNA form, the CDR3 reads TGTGCCAGCAGCCGTGGGGGGATGGTGTACACTGAAGCTTTCTTT.

V usage is TRBV6-1 and J usage is TRBJ1-1; perhaps TRBD1 as D (6 bases). V lost 7 bases and J 5 bases, leaving 17 bases between the germline ends. The germline CDR1 and CDR2 sequences are MNHNS and SASEGT. There are 14 residues in the CDR3. CDR3 sequence: CASTIQGGGTEAFF. The CDR3 nucleotides are TGTGCCAGCACTATACAGGGTGGAGGAACTGAAGCTTTCTTT.

V usage is TRBV3-2 and J usage is TRBJ2-7; the table calls TRBD2, which could not be checked here. TRBV3-2 is a pseudogene locus. The CDR3 covers 15 residues. The CDR3 DNA reads TGTGCCTGCAGCCAAGACTGGGAGGGACTCCACGAGCAGTACTTC. Its protein is CACSQDWEGLHEQYF.

V and J are TRBV5-5 and TRBJ1-2, with 7 bases aligning to TRBD1. The CDR3 totals 14 residues. The trim removed 4 bases at V and 0 bases at J, leaving 3 bases unmatched. The germline V gene encodes CDR1 SGHKS and CDR2 YYEKEE (reference sequence). The DNA for the CDR3 is TGTGCCAGCAGCACGGGACAGACTAACTATGGCTACACCTTC. This encodes CASSTGQTNYGYTF.

This chain connects TRBV28 to TRBJ2-3, with D uncertain. Looked up from germline, CDR1 is MDHEN and CDR2 is SYDVKM. Trimming shortened V by 1 base and J by 5 bases, and 13 bases separated the two germline ends. The CDR3 has 15 residues. CDR3 region: CASSLSGSQLDTQYF. As DNA, the CDR3 is TGTGCCAGCAGTTTATCCGGTTCCCAGCTAGATACGCAGTATTTT.

This clonotype has more than one count but fewer than ten. V gene TRBV7-9 combines with J gene TRBJ2-1, with TRBD1 matching 8 bases. Germline assignment: CDR1 SEHNR and CDR2 FQNEAQ (reference sequence). This CDR3 has 13 amino acids. V shed 6 bases and J 7 bases; nucleotides not matched to a gene: 5. The CDR3 sequence: CASSQTGANEQFF. In DNA, the CDR3 is TGTGCCAGCAGTCAGACAGGGGCGAATGAGCAGTTCTTC.

This clonotype was detected a few times. V and J are TRBV7-9 and TRBJ2-7; tentative D call: TRBD1 (5 bases). This CDR3 contains 14 residues. Per the germline V gene, CDR1 is SEHNR and CDR2 is FQNEAQ (reference sequence). Trimming took off 0 bases at V and 6 bases at J, with 12 bases between the two ends. The CDR3 loop reads CASSLARPGSEQYF. CDR3 nucleotides: TGTGCCAGCAGCTTAGCGCGGCCAGGGTCCGAGCAGTACTTC. The variable domain in full, completed from reference TRBV7-9 and TRBJ2-7, reads DTGVSQNPRHKITKRGQNVTFRCDPISEHNRLYWYRQTLGQGPEFLTYFQNEAQLEKSRLLSDRFSAERPKGSFSTLEIQRTEQGDSAMYLCASSLARPGSEQYFGPGTRLTVT.